Below, 26 T cell receptor beta chains from the same sample are listed, as sequenced in a study of T cells after yellow fever vaccination. One entry per CDR3 protein results from TCRdb running MiXCR on the 5' RACE reads. The top ten hold 15% to 20% of the sample, which has more than 300,000 distinct CDR3 sequences, 6.5% to 8.5% seen once. The sequencing used PBMCs, collected more than 35 days after the first yellow fever vaccination. The receptors stem from a man aged 18 to 30 who received the YFV17D yellow fever vaccine.

This chain links TRBV20-1 with TRBJ2-7, with D unresolved. Germline V CDR1 and CDR2: DFQATT, SNEGSKA (reference sequence). The CDR3 is 13 amino acids. V lost 6 bases to trimming and J lost 1 base, with 13 bases between them. Here the CDR3 DNA reads TGCAGTGCCCGCAAATACCTATCCTACGAGCAGTACTTC. Residues: CSARKYLSYEQYF.

Many counts were recorded for this clonotype. The chain carries TRBV4-3 and TRBJ2-3; 7 bases agree with TRBD1. Losses at the gene ends were 3 bases for V and 4 bases for J; bases not matched to a gene: 13. The CDR3 sequence is 17 residues long. CDR1 and CDR2 (germline): LGHNA, YSLEER. CDR3 protein: CASSQSPGGGLADTQYF. The CDR3 nucleotides are TGCGCCAGCAGCCAGTCCCCAGGGGGTGGTTTAGCAGATACGCAGTATTTT.

This clonotype was counted at least ten times. The rearrangement uses TRBV11-2 and TRBJ2-3, with D perhaps TRBD2 (6 bases). The germline V gene has CDR1 SGHAT and CDR2 FQNNGV. There are 16 residues in the CDR3. V lost 5 bases to trimming and J lost 3 bases, with 18 bases between them. The CDR3 DNA reads as TGTGCCAGCAGCCCGGACTATGCGCTCTGGACAGATACGCAGTATTTT. It is translated as CASSPDYALWTDTQYF. Full variable domain (rest looked up from reference TRBV11-2 and TRBJ2-3): EAGVAQSPRYKIIEKRQSVAFWCNPISGHATLYWYQQILGQGPKLLIQFQNNGVVDDSQLPKDRFSAERLKGVDSTLKIQPAKLEDSAVYLCASSPDYALWTDTQYFGPGTRLTVL.

This clonotype occurred a few times. This chain links TRBV20-1 with TRBJ2-7; D not certain. Germline V gives CDR1 DFQATT, CDR2 SNEGSKA (reference sequence). The V gene lost 6 bases and the J gene lost 5 bases, with 14 bases spanning the gap. This CDR3 comprises 12 residues. The DNA for the CDR3 is TGCAGTGCAAAAGGAGTTCCCCACGAGCAGTACTTC. This codes for CSAKGVPHEQYF.

The rearrangement links TRBV20-1 to TRBJ2-3; TRBD2 agrees at 12 bases. Trimming cost V 3 bases and J 2 bases; bases outside gene matches: 3. Looked up from germline, CDR1 is DFQATT and CDR2 is SNEGSKA (reference sequence). This CDR3 is 15 amino acids long. The DNA of the CDR3 is TGCAGTGCTAGTCGACTAGCGGGGGACACAGATACGCAGTATTTT. Amino acid sequence: CSASRLAGDTDTQYF.

The table lists this clonotype with a few counts. This chain links TRBV9 with TRBJ2-1, with D perhaps matching TRBD1 or TRBD2 (6 bases each). Germline CDR1 SGDLS, CDR2 YYNGEE. The V and J ends lost 3 bases and 7 bases respectively, with 17 bases between them. This CDR3 has 15 residues. The CDR3: CASSALPGAVNEQFF. The CDR3 nucleotides are TGTGCCAGCAGCGCCCTCCCGGGGGCCGTGAATGAGCAGTTCTTC.

This clonotype has only a few counts. The V gene is TRBV10-3, the J gene TRBJ2-1; D remains ambiguous. This CDR3 contains 13 residues. The germline V and J ends were trimmed by 1 base and 5 bases, with 6 bases remaining between them. Germline V gives CDR1 ENHRY, CDR2 SYGVKD. CDR3 amino acids: CAISEYKDNEQFF. CDR3 in DNA: TGTGCCATCAGTGAGTACAAAGACAATGAGCAGTTCTTC.

This clonotype was picked up many times. The chain links TRBV12-3 or TRBV12-4 to TRBJ2-5; D possibly matches TRBD1 or TRBD2 (5 bases each). V gave up 9 bases and J gave up 5 bases, with 13 bases separating them. The CDR3 totals 12 residues. The CDR3 region is CASTGTRETQYF. CDR3 DNA sequence: TGTGCCAGTACCGGGACGCGCGAGACCCAGTACTTC.

V usage is TRBV10-3 and J usage is TRBJ2-3; D is undetermined. Germline V gives CDR1 ENHRY, CDR2 SYGVKD. CDR3 length equals 14 residues. Trimming left V 4 bases short and J 5 bases short, with 13 bases between. CDR3 in DNA: TGTGCCATCAGTGGCGCCGGAACCGGAGATACGCAGTATTTT. It is translated as CAISGAGTGDTQYF.

This clonotype was counted many times. This chain uses TRBV7-3 with TRBJ2-7; tentatively, D is TRBD1 or TRBD2 (5 bases each). The CDR3 sequence is 15 residues long. Trimming removed 6 bases at V and 7 bases at J, with 22 bases between. CDR1 and CDR2 (germline): SGHTA, FQGTGA. DNA of the CDR3: TGTGCCAGCAGGGAGTCTGGGACGAGAGGCGGAGAGCAGTACTTC. This sequence encodes CASRESGTRGGEQYF. Filled out from reference TRBV7-3 and TRBJ2-7, the complete variable domain reads GAGVSQTPSNKVTEKGKYVELRCDPISGHTALYWYRQSLGQGPEFLIYFQGTGAADDSGLPNDRFFAVRPEGSVSTLKIQRTERGDSAVYLCASRESGTRGGEQYFGPGTRLTVT.

The chain joins TRBV7-9 to TRBJ1-5; tentative D call: TRBD1 (5 bases). This CDR3 has 12 amino acids. V shed 5 bases and J shed 12 bases, with 14 bases lying between them. Germline lookup yields CDR1 SEHNR and CDR2 FQNEAQ (reference sequence). CDR3 region: CASSTARGDQHF. As DNA, the CDR3 is TGTGCCAGCAGCACAGCTCGGGGCGACCAGCATTTT.

This clonotype appeared a few times. The rearrangement joins TRBV12-3 or TRBV12-4 to TRBJ2-3, with a possible D match to TRBD1 (5 bases). V was cut by 5 bases and J by 4 bases, with 28 bases left in between. The CDR3 runs to 19 residues. The CDR3 spells CASSAQGRFALTRSDTQYF. The DNA of the CDR3 is TGTGCCAGCAGTGCCCAGGGAAGGTTTGCACTTACCAGATCAGATACGCAGTATTTT.

The chain carries TRBV6-5 and TRBJ1-5; D gene uncertain. The CDR3 consists of 15 residues. The germline V and J ends were trimmed by 4 bases and 2 bases, with 12 bases remaining between them. CDR1 and CDR2 (germline): MNHEY, SVGAGI. CDR3 nucleotide sequence: TGTGCCAGCAGTTGGAGCCAGGCTGGCAATCAGCCCCAGCATTTT. Protein: CASSWSQAGNQPQHF.

This clonotype was seen ten or more times. This chain uses TRBV20-1 with TRBJ1-1; D gene uncertain. V lost 2 bases and J 2 bases, leaving 9 bases between the germline ends. This CDR3 has 13 amino acids. Germline values: CDR1 DFQATT, CDR2 SNEGSKA (reference sequence). For the CDR3, the DNA is TGCAGTGCTAGATTAGCCTTAAACACTGAAGCTTTCTTT. The encoded protein is CSARLALNTEAFF.

The chain couples TRBV5-1 to TRBJ2-2; D remains ambiguous. Trimming took 0 bases from V and 4 from J, leaving 10 bases between them. CDR3 length: 15 amino acids. Germline V gives CDR1 SGHRS, CDR2 YFSETQ. The CDR3, as DNA: TGCGCCAGCAGCTTGGATGGCTCAGGCACCGGGGAGCTGTTTTTT. Translating gives CASSLDGSGTGELFF. Full variable domain (outside the CDR3, taken from reference TRBV5-1 and TRBJ2-2): KAGVTQTPRYLIKTRGQQVTLSCSPISGHRSVSWYQQTPGQGLQFLFEYFSETQRNKGNFPGRFSGRQFSNSRSEMNVSTLELGDSALYLCASSLDGSGTGELFFGEGSRLTVL.

This clonotype was observed many times. The chain has TRBV5-6 and TRBJ2-3, with a weak D call TRBD1 (5 bases). V dropped 5 bases and J dropped 1 base, with 8 bases sitting between them. This CDR3 is 13 amino acids long. Looked up from germline, CDR1 is SGHDT and CDR2 is YYEEEE. For the CDR3, the DNA is TGTGCCAGCAGTCAGGGCCGCACAGATACGCAGTATTTT. Protein sequence: CASSQGRTDTQYF.

This clonotype was detected many times. The V gene is TRBV9, the J gene TRBJ2-3; 11 bases line up with TRBD2. The ends lost 0 bases at V and 4 bases at J; junction bases unmatched: 1. The CDR3 spans 15 residues. Germline CDR1 and CDR2: SGDLS and YYNGEE. The DNA of the CDR3 is TGTGCCAGCAGCGTAGAGGGACTAGCGGCAGATACGCAGTATTTT. This sequence encodes CASSVEGLAADTQYF.

The chain uses TRBV5-1 and TRBJ1-4, with a tentative D call TRBD1 (6 bases). The germline V gene encodes CDR1 SGHRS and CDR2 YFSETQ. This CDR3 spans 17 amino acids. Trimming removed 2 bases at V and 0 bases at J, with 14 bases between. CDR3 loop: CASSLNRAPATNEKLFF. Here the CDR3 DNA reads TGCGCCAGCAGCTTAAACAGGGCACCAGCAACTAATGAAAAACTGTTTTTT.

This clonotype has a count of ten or more. The V call is TRBV3-1, the J call TRBJ1-2; D is unresolved. Per the germline V gene, CDR1 is LGHDT and CDR2 is YNNKEL (reference sequence). V gave up 4 bases and J gave up 7 bases, with 13 bases separating them. The length of the CDR3 is 13 residues. CDR3 region: CASSRLRAGGYTF. CDR3 bases: TGTGCCAGCAGCCGGTTGAGGGCTGGTGGCTACACCTTC. The full variable domain, completed using reference TRBV3-1 and TRBJ1-2, is DTAVSQTPKYLVTQMGNDKSIKCEQNLGHDTMYWYKQDSKKFLKIMFSYNNKELIINETVPNRFSPKSPDKAHLNLHINSLELGDSAVYFCASSRLRAGGYTFGSGTRLTVV.

The chain has TRBV5-1 and TRBJ2-1; 8 bases line up with TRBD1. Germline loops: CDR1 SGHRS, CDR2 YFSETQ. V lost 0 bases, J lost 6 bases, and 2 bases stayed unmatched. The CDR3 is made up of 14 amino acids. The CDR3 sequence is CASSLAQGGNEQFF. The CDR3 DNA reads TGCGCCAGCAGCTTGGCACAGGGGGGCAATGAGCAGTTCTTC.

The rearrangement links TRBV4-3 to TRBJ2-2, with 8 nucleotides matching TRBD1. The CDR3 has 14 residues. Trimming cost V 5 bases and J 6 bases; bases outside gene matches: 5. CDR1 is LGHNA and CDR2 is YSLEER in the germline V gene. CDR3 coding DNA: TGCGCCAGCAGCGAACAGGGGGTGCCCGGGGAGCTGTTTTTT. Translating it yields CASSEQGVPGELFF.

The CDR3 DNA is TGTGCCAGTAGGGGGTGGATGAGCAATCAGCCCCAGCATTTT. This gives the protein CASRGWMSNQPQHF. This rearrangement joins TRBV19 to TRBJ1-5, with D hard to call. V lost 6 bases and J 1 base, leaving 10 bases between the germline ends. The CDR3 has 14 residues. Germline V gene data show CDR1 as LNHDA and CDR2 as SQIVND (reference sequence).

There are a few counts of this clonotype. V and J are TRBV5-1 and TRBJ2-1, with 7 positions matching TRBD2. Germline loops: CDR1 SGHRS, CDR2 YFSETQ. The CDR3 runs 14 residues. V gave up 7 bases and J gave up 4 bases; unmatched junction bases: 8. The CDR3, as DNA: TGCGCCAGCCGTCTTCAGGGACTATACAATGAGCAGTTCTTC. Translation: CASRLQGLYNEQFF.

This chain links TRBV6-5 with TRBJ2-2, with a tentative D call TRBD1 (6 bases). CDR3 length: 14 amino acids. Germline V CDR1 and CDR2: MNHEY, SVGAGI. V was clipped by 2 bases and J by 5 bases, with 9 bases between them. In nucleotides, the CDR3 is TGTGCCAGCAGTTACGGGGGCTGGACCGGGGAGCTGTTTTTT. It specifies CASSYGGWTGELFF.

V usage is TRBV2 and J usage is TRBJ1-1; 7 nucleotides line up with TRBD1. The CDR3 has 13 amino acids. From germline, CDR1 is SNHLY and CDR2 FYNNEI. The V segment lost 5 bases and the J segment 2 bases; nucleotides outside the gene matches: 2. Here the CDR3 reads CASSWDRNTEAFF. The CDR3 DNA is TGTGCCAGCAGTTGGGACAGAAACACTGAAGCTTTCTTT.

V gene TRBV5-6 combines with J gene TRBJ2-5; the D is unclear. CDR3 length: 15 residues. Germline loops: CDR1 SGHDT, CDR2 YYEEEE. V dropped 4 bases and J dropped 5 bases, with 18 bases sitting between them. The CDR3 nucleotides read TGTGCCAGCAGCCCCTGGGTGACCTTTTCGGAGACCCAGTACTTC. Translated: CASSPWVTFSETQYF.